This entry concerns a single TCR beta chain. Its antigen is undetermined. The data were obtained in a study of T cell responses to AZD1222 COVID-19 vaccine. Study-wide findings and caveats: Regions left unmutated in variants are reportedly the target of nearly half of spike-specific TCRs.

Germline CDR1 reads LGHDT; CDR2 reads YNNKEL (reference sequence). The CDR3 totals 14 residues. Trimming removed 6 bases from V and 4 bases from J, with 15 bases in between. Sequencing used immunoSEQ multiplex PCR; TCRdb keeps in-frame clones, though not all of them. The data hold around 120,000 clones, with around 84% observed a single time. V is TRBV3-1 (or the pseudogene TRBV3-2) and J is TRBJ1-2; D remains unclear. The source was peripheral blood, collected 28 days after the second AZD1222 dose. This clonotype was sampled from an adult who received the AZD1222 COVID-19 vaccine. CDR3 residues: CASSDVNEVYGYTF. CDR3 DNA: TGTGCCAGCAGTGACGTTAATGAGGTCTATGGCTACACCTTC.